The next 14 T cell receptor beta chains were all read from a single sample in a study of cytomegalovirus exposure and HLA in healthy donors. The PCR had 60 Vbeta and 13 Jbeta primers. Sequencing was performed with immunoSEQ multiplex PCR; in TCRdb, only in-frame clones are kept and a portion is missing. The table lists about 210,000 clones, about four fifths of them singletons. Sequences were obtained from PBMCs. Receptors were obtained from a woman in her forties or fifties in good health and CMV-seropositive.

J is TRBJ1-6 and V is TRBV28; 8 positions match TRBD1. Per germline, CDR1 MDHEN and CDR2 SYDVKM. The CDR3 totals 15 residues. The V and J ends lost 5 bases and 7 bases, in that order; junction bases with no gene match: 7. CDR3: CASSPGQGRNSPLHF. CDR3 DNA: TGTGCCAGCAGTCCAGGACAGGGCCGAAATTCACCCCTCCACTTT.

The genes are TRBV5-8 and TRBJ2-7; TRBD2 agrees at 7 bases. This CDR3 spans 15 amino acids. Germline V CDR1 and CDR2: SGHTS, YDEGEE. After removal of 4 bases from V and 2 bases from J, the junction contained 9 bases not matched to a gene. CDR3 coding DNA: TGTGCCAGCAGCGGCGGGGGAGGGATACCCTACGAGCAGTACTTC. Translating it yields CASSGGGGIPYEQYF. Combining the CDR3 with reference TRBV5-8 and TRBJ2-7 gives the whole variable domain EAGVTQSPTHLIKTRGQQATLRCSPISGHTSVYWYQQALGLGLQFLLWYDEGEERNRGNFPPRFSGRQFPNYSSELNVNALELEDSALYLCASSGGGGIPYEQYFGPGTRLTVT.

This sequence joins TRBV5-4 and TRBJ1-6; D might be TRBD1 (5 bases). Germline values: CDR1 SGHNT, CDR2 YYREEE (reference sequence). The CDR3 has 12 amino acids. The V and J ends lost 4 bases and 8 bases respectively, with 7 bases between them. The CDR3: CASSRRDSPLHF. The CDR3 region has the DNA TGTGCCAGCAGCCGCAGGGATTCACCCCTCCACTTT.

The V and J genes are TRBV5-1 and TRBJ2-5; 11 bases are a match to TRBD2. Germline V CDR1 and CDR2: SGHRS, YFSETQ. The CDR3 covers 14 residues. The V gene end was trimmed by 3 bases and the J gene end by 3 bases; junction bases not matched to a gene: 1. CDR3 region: CASSSLAGEETQYF. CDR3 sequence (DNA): TGCGCCAGCAGCTCACTAGCGGGGGAAGAGACCCAGTACTTC.

CDR3 DNA: TGTGCCAGTAGGGTACTTAGCGGGGGGTCGGAGACCCAGTACTTC. This encodes CASRVLSGGSETQYF. The V gene is TRBV19, the J gene TRBJ2-5, with 10 bases fitting TRBD2. Germline CDR1 and CDR2: LNHDA and SQIVND (reference sequence). This CDR3 region has 15 residues. V was pared by 6 bases and J by 5 bases, with 9 bases of the junction left unmatched.

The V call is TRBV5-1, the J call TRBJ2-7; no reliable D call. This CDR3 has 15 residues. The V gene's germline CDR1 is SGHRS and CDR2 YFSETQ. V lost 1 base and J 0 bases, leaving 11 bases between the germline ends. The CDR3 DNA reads TGCGCCAGCAGCTTGCAGGCGTCCCACTCCTACGAGCAGTACTTC. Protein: CASSLQASHSYEQYF. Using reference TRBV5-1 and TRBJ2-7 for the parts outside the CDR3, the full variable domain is KAGVTQTPRYLIKTRGQQVTLSCSPISGHRSVSWYQQTPGQGLQFLFEYFSETQRNKGNFPGRFSGRQFSNSRSEMNVSTLELGDSALYLCASSLQASHSYEQYFGPGTRLTVT.

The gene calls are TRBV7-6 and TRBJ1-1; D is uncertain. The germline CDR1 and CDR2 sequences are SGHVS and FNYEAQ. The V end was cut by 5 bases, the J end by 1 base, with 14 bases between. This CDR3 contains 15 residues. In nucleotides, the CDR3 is TGTGCCAGCAGCGTAACGGGTACGGGGAACACTGAAGCTTTCTTT. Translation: CASSVTGTGNTEAFF.

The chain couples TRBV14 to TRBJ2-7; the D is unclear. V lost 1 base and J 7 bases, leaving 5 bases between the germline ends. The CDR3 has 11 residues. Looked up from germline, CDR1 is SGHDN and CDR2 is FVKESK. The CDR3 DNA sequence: TGTGCCAGCAGCCAAGCGAGTGAGCAGTACTTC. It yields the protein CASSQASEQYF.

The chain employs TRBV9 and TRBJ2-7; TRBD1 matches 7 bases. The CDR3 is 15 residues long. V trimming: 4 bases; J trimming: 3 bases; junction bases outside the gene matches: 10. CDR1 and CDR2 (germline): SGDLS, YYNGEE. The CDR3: CASSPLRQGIYEQYF. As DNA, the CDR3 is TGTGCCAGCAGCCCCTTAAGACAGGGTATCTACGAGCAGTACTTC.

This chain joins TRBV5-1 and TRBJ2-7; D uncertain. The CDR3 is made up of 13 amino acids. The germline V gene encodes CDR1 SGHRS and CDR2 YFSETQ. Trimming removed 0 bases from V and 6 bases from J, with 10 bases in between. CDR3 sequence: CASSLDSSSEQYF. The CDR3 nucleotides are TGCGCCAGCAGCTTGGACAGTTCTTCCGAGCAGTACTTC.

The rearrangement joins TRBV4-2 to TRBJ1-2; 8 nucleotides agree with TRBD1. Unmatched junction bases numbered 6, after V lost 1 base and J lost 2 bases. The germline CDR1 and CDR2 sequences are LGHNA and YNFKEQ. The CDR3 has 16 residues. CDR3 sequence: CASSQVDRAPNYGYTF. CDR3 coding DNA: TGTGCCAGCAGCCAAGTGGACAGGGCCCCGAACTATGGCTACACCTTC.

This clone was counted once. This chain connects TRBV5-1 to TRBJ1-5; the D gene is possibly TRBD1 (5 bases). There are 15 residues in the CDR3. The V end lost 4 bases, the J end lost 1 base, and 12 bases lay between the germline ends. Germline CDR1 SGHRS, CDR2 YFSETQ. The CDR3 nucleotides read TGCGCCAGCAGCCTAGACAGTGGGAGCAATCAGCCCCAGCATTTT. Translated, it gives CASSLDSGSNQPQHF.

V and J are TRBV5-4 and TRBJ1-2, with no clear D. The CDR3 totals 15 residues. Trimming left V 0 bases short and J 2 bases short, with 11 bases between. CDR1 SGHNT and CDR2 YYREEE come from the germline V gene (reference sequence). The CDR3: CASSLVAGGNYGYTF. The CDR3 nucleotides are TGTGCCAGCAGCTTGGTTGCAGGAGGGAACTATGGCTACACCTTC.

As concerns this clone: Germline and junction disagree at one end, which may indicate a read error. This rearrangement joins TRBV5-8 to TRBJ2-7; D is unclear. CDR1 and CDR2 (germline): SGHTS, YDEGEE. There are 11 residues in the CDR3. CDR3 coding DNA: TGTGCCGGCAGCTTGGGCAACAGCCAGTACTTC. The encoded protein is CAGSLGNSQYF. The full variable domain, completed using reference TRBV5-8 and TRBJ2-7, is EAGVTQSPTHLIKTRGQQATLRCSPISGHTSVYWYQQALGLGLQFLLWYDEGEERNRGNFPPRFSGRQFPNYSSELNVNALELEDSALYLCAGSLGNSQYFGPGTRLTVT.